A single sample gave rise to the 29 T cell receptor beta chains below, sequenced in a study of cytomegalovirus exposure and HLA in healthy donors. The PCR had 60 Vbeta and 13 Jbeta primers. The repertoire was sequenced with immunoSEQ multiplex PCR; TCRdb's copy has only in-frame clones and lacks some. The sample has approximately 140,000 clones, 79% seen once. Sequencing was carried out using PBMCs. All receptors come from a female donor in good health and CMV-seronegative.

This clone was seen a few times. The V and J genes are TRBV4-3 and TRBJ1-4, with D unresolved. The CDR3 totals 13 residues. Germline V gene data show CDR1 as LGHNA and CDR2 as YSLEER. V lost 4 bases and J lost 7, with 10 bases in between. The CDR3 spells CASSRQFSEKLFF. The DNA of the CDR3 is TGCGCCAGCAGCCGGCAGTTCAGTGAAAAACTGTTTTTT.

This clone has more than one count but fewer than ten. The gene calls are TRBV5-6 and TRBJ1-2, with 9 bases identical to TRBD1. Germline CDR1 is SGHDT and CDR2 is YYEEEE. CDR3 size: 14 residues. J was trimmed by 8 bases and V by 0 bases; bases with no gene match: 5. This chain's CDR3 is CASSLDRGLSGYTF. The CDR3 DNA sequence: TGTGCCAGCAGCTTGGACAGGGGGCTATCCGGCTACACCTTC.

The gene calls are TRBV11-2 and TRBJ2-1; 7 bases fit TRBD2. The CDR3 loop spans 11 amino acids. V was pared by 4 bases and J by 10 bases, with 1 base of the junction left unmatched. Germline assignment: CDR1 SGHAT and CDR2 FQNNGV. The chain's CDR3 is CASSSGGEQFF. As DNA, the CDR3 is TGTGCCAGCAGCTCCGGGGGGGAGCAGTTCTTC.

The rearrangement links TRBV11-2 to TRBJ2-7; 10 bases align to TRBD2. After removal of 4 bases from V and 5 bases from J, the junction contained 5 bases not matched to a gene. In germline, CDR1 is SGHAT, CDR2 FQNNGV. The length of the CDR3 is 14 residues. CDR3 coding DNA: TGTGCCAGCAGCTCCGTAGCGGGAGGCCACGAGCAGTACTTC. It is translated as CASSSVAGGHEQYF.

This chain connects TRBV5-1 to TRBJ1-2, with D maybe TRBD1 (6 bases). Germline assignment: CDR1 SGHRS and CDR2 YFSETQ. The CDR3 runs 16 residues. Trimming removed 0 bases from V and 0 bases from J, with 12 bases in between. The chain's CDR3 is CASSLEIRQANYGYTF. In DNA, the CDR3 is TGCGCCAGCAGCTTGGAGATACGACAGGCTAACTATGGCTACACCTTC.

V usage is TRBV4-3 and J usage is TRBJ2-5, with TRBD2 matching 9 bases. Trimming cost V 4 bases and J 2 bases; bases outside gene matches: 5. Germline V gene data show CDR1 as LGHNA and CDR2 as YSLEER. The CDR3 covers 15 residues. For the CDR3, the DNA is TGCGCCAGCAGCCTTATCCTAGCGGGGCAAGAGACCCAGTACTTC. This translates into CASSLILAGQETQYF.

This clone was observed a single time. V gene TRBV6-6 combines with J gene TRBJ2-7; 7 bases line up with TRBD1. Germline CDR1 is MNHNY and CDR2 is SVGAGI (reference sequence). CDR3 length: 15 residues. Trimming took 3 bases from V and 2 from J; bases not matched to a gene: 7. The CDR3 sequence is CASSYNRGSTYEQYF. The CDR3 DNA follows: TGTGCCAGCAGTTATAACAGGGGCTCCACCTACGAGCAGTACTTC.

The gene calls are TRBV27 and TRBJ2-7; 8 bases align to TRBD1. The CDR3 is 15 residues long. Germline loops: CDR1 MNHEY, CDR2 SMNVEV (reference sequence). Trimming removed 6 bases from V and 1 base from J; junction bases left unmatched: 8. The CDR3 coding sequence is TGTGCCAGCAGGGTGGACAGGGCTGGTTCCTACGAGCAGTACTTC. Amino acids: CASRVDRAGSYEQYF.

This clone was found a few times. The J gene is TRBJ2-2, the V gene TRBV30; 8 bases map to TRBD1. Trimming cost V 2 bases and J 5 bases; bases outside gene matches: 4. Looked up from germline, CDR1 is GTSNPN and CDR2 is SVGIG (reference sequence). This CDR3 is built from 14 residues. As DNA, the CDR3 is TGTGCCTGGAGTTCAGGGGGCCCAACCGGGGAGCTGTTTTTT. As protein: CAWSSGGPTGELFF.

This clone has only one observation. V usage is TRBV7-2 and J usage is TRBJ2-7; tentatively, D is TRBD1 (6 bases). The germline V gene has CDR1 SGHTA and CDR2 FQGNSA. There are 13 residues in the CDR3. Trimming took off 5 bases at V and 4 bases at J, with 12 bases between the two ends. This CDR3 is CASSHTQGYEQYF. CDR3 DNA sequence: TGTGCCAGCAGCCATACGCAGGGGTACGAGCAGTACTTC.

The CDR3 is CASSLEARTDGQETQYF. The CDR3 nucleotides are TGTGCCAGCTCACTGGAGGCGAGGACAGATGGCCAAGAGACCCAGTACTTC. The chain is built from TRBV18 and TRBJ2-5; TRBD1 is a possible D gene (6 bases). With 4 bases removed from V and 1 base from J, the gap between germline ends came to 19 bases. The germline V gene has CDR1 KGHSH and CDR2 LQKENI. This CDR3 comprises 17 residues.

This clone appeared a single time. V is TRBV5-1 and J is TRBJ2-3; D may be TRBD2 (5 bases). The CDR3 consists of 15 residues. Per the germline V gene, CDR1 is SGHRS and CDR2 is YFSETQ. V shed 2 bases and J shed 1 base, with 11 bases lying between them. The CDR3 DNA follows: TGCGCCAGCAGCTTAGGCGGGTTCGGCACAGATACGCAGTATTTT. Protein product: CASSLGGFGTDTQYF. The complete variable domain, with remaining parts taken from reference TRBV5-1 and TRBJ2-3, reads KAGVTQTPRYLIKTRGQQVTLSCSPISGHRSVSWYQQTPGQGLQFLFEYFSETQRNKGNFPGRFSGRQFSNSRSEMNVSTLELGDSALYLCASSLGGFGTDTQYFGPGTRLTVL.

In its sample, this clone was seen a few times. The genes are TRBV4-3 and TRBJ1-5, with D hard to call. Trimming stripped 1 base from V and 7 bases from J, with 8 bases between. Germline assignment: CDR1 LGHNA and CDR2 YSLEER. CDR3 length: 13 residues. CDR3 protein: CASSQAVRQPQHF. CDR3 bases: TGCGCCAGCAGCCAAGCGGTTCGCCAGCCCCAGCATTTT.

J is TRBJ1-5 and V is TRBV6-6; D is unresolved. CDR1 and CDR2 (germline): MNHNY, SVGAGI (reference sequence). V was cut by 7 bases and J by 0 bases, with 7 bases left in between. The CDR3 has 13 residues. In nucleotides, the CDR3 is TGTGCCAGCAAGTTCAGTAGCAATCAGCCCCAGCATTTT. Residues: CASKFSSNQPQHF.

V gene TRBV5-1 combines with J gene TRBJ2-3, with TRBD2 matching over 10 bases. V dropped 6 bases and J dropped 0; count of bases not matched to a gene: 4. This CDR3 is 15 amino acids long. Germline CDR1 SGHRS, CDR2 YFSETQ. CDR3 in amino acids: CASTVAGGSTDTQYF. In DNA, the CDR3 is TGCGCCAGCACGGTAGCGGGGGGTAGCACAGATACGCAGTATTTT.

The chain employs TRBV20-1 and TRBJ1-2; the D is unclear. Germline CDR1 reads DFQATT; CDR2 reads SNEGSKA (reference sequence). CDR3 size: 11 residues. V was trimmed by 3 bases and J by 5 bases, leaving 7 bases between them. The CDR3 DNA reads as TGCAGTGCTAGTAACAGATATGGCTACACCTTC. This translates into CSASNRYGYTF.

This chain links TRBV30 with TRBJ2-2; a weak D match, TRBD1 (6 bases). The CDR3 is 14 amino acids. V shed 2 bases and J shed 7 bases, with 14 bases lying between them. Per germline, CDR1 GTSNPN and CDR2 SVGIG (reference sequence). CDR3 in amino acids: CAWSRDRRGGELFF. The CDR3 coding sequence is TGTGCCTGGAGTCGAGACAGGAGAGGCGGGGAGCTGTTTTTT.

The CDR3: CASSVANIPGTGGGYTF. For the CDR3, the DNA is TGTGCCAGCAGCGTGGCGAATATACCCGGGACAGGGGGCGGCTACACCTTC. The rearrangement joins TRBV9 to TRBJ1-2, with 12 bases aligning to TRBD1. The CDR3 has 17 residues. The germline V gene encodes CDR1 SGDLS and CDR2 YYNGEE. V trimming: 2 bases; J trimming: 8 bases; junction bases outside the gene matches: 13. Combining the CDR3 with reference TRBV9 and TRBJ1-2 gives the whole variable domain DSGVTQTPKHLITATGQRVTLRCSPRSGDLSVYWYQQSLDQGLQFLIQYYNGEERAKGNILERFSAQQFPDLHSELNLSSLELGDSALYFCASSVANIPGTGGGYTFGSGTRLTVV.

The chain is built from TRBV6-5 and TRBJ1-2, with D unclear. The CDR3 consists of 11 residues. The V end lost 5 bases, the J end lost 6 bases, and 7 bases lay between the germline ends. In germline, CDR1 is MNHEY, CDR2 SVGAGI. The CDR3: CASSRGNGYTF. In nucleotides, the CDR3 is TGTGCCAGCAGTAGAGGGAATGGCTACACCTTC.

This clone has a single count. V is TRBV15 and J is TRBJ2-3; maybe TRBD1 (6 bases). Germline CDR1 LNHNV, CDR2 YYDKDF (reference sequence). Deletions cut 0 bases from V and 6 bases from J, with 13 bases between. This CDR3 spans 15 amino acids. CDR3 coding DNA: TGTGCCACCAGCAGAGATCTCAGGGGCATGGATACGCAGTATTTT. Encoded protein: CATSRDLRGMDTQYF.

This chain uses TRBV19 with TRBJ2-7, with D perhaps matching TRBD1 (5 bases). This CDR3 comprises 13 residues. V dropped 3 bases and J dropped 6 bases, with 12 bases sitting between them. CDR1 is LNHDA and CDR2 is SQIVND in the germline V gene (reference sequence). CDR3: CASSIGRASEQYF. The CDR3, as DNA: TGTGCCAGTAGTATCGGCAGGGCTAGCGAGCAGTACTTC.

V and J are TRBV5-4 and TRBJ2-7, with 9 bases aligning to TRBD1. The CDR3 consists of 16 residues. Germline CDR1 and CDR2: SGHNT and YYREEE (reference sequence). The V gene end was trimmed by 0 bases and the J gene end by 2 bases; junction bases not matched to a gene: 6. The CDR3 loop reads CASSLGRQGVPYEQYF. The CDR3 coding sequence is TGTGCCAGCAGCTTGGGCAGACAGGGGGTACCCTACGAGCAGTACTTC.

The chain links TRBV7-2 to TRBJ1-1, with TRBD1 as a possible D gene (6 bases). Germline assignment: CDR1 SGHTA and CDR2 FQGNSA. Trimming pared 0 bases from V and 7 bases from J, leaving 9 bases between. CDR3 size: 13 residues. CDR3 sequence reads: CASSLAGDIEAFF. CDR3 bases: TGTGCCAGCAGCTTAGCCGGGGACATTGAAGCTTTCTTT.

The chain joins TRBV6-5 to TRBJ1-1, with no clear D. Germline CDR1 MNHEY, CDR2 SVGAGI. CDR3 length equals 13 residues. The germline V and J ends were trimmed by 5 bases and 0 bases, with 7 bases remaining between them. The CDR3 spells CASSEAVNTEAFF. CDR3 nucleotides: TGTGCCAGCAGTGAGGCAGTGAACACTGAAGCTTTCTTT.

This clone was seen only once. The rearrangement uses TRBV2 and TRBJ2-3, with D maybe TRBD1 (5 bases). The CDR3 is made up of 15 amino acids. V lost 8 bases to trimming and J lost 0 bases, with 15 bases between them. Germline V gene lookup returns CDR1 SNHLY and CDR2 FYNNEI. CDR3 nucleotide sequence: TGTGCCAGCCAAAACCAGGGCCGGAGCACAGATACGCAGTATTTT. This codes for CASQNQGRSTDTQYF.

This clone has just one count. This chain links TRBV7-9 with TRBJ2-4; the match to TRBD1 covers 8 bases. This CDR3 comprises 16 residues. V was clipped by 5 bases and J by 5 bases; unmatched bases: 11. Per germline, CDR1 SEHNR and CDR2 FQNEAQ (reference sequence). The CDR3 reads CASSIPGQAGQNIQYF. Here the CDR3 DNA reads TGTGCCAGCAGCATACCGGGACAGGCGGGCCAAAACATTCAGTACTTC.

The V gene is TRBV28, the J gene TRBJ2-2, with TRBD1 as a possible D gene (6 bases). In germline, CDR1 is MDHEN, CDR2 SYDVKM. The length of the CDR3 is 12 residues. Trimming removed 11 bases from V and 1 base from J, with 8 bases in between. Written as DNA, the CDR3 is TGTGCCGGGGGCCTGAACACCGGGGAGCTGTTTTTT. Amino acid sequence: CAGGLNTGELFF.

The chain uses TRBV10-2 and TRBJ2-3, with 7 bases identical to TRBD2. V was pared by 2 bases and J by 4 bases, with 6 bases of the junction left unmatched. The CDR3 runs 15 residues. CDR1 is WSHSY, CDR2 SAAADI, per germline. The CDR3 reads CASSESGMPPDTQYF. For the CDR3, the DNA is TGCGCCAGCAGTGAGAGCGGGATGCCTCCAGATACGCAGTATTTT.

Of note for this clone: This same CDR3 is encoded by further DNA sequences in the sample. V usage is TRBV15 and J usage is TRBJ1-4, with 9 bases fitting TRBD1. The germline gives CDR1 LNHNV, CDR2 YYDKDF (reference sequence). The CDR3 is made up of 15 amino acids. V lost 3 bases, J lost 6 bases, and 5 bases stayed unmatched. CDR3 sequence: CATSREGQGDEKLFF. CDR3 in DNA: TGTGCCACCAGCAGGGAGGGACAGGGAGATGAAAAACTGTTTTTT.